These 26 T cell receptor beta chains came from one sample sequenced in a study of control samples from healthy donors and cancer patients. The table came from immunoSEQ multiplex PCR; TCRdb's copy has only in-frame clones and leaves some out. The table lists roughly 130,000 clones, approximately 90% of them singletons, with roughly 8.7% in the top ten. Sequenced material: blood. The receptors shown here come from a woman in her 30s in good health.

The rearrangement uses TRBV9 and TRBJ1-4; D might be TRBD1 (5 bases). Trimming cost V 0 bases and J 3 bases, with 9 bases left between them. The germline gives CDR1 SGDLS, CDR2 YYNGEE. The CDR3 sequence is 15 residues long. The CDR3 DNA reads TGTGCCAGCAGCGTAGGGGGGGAGGCTAATGAAAAACTGTTTTTT. Amino acid sequence: CASSVGGEANEKLFF.

The rearrangement uses TRBV11-3 and TRBJ2-3; 9 bases align to TRBD1. The germline V gene encodes CDR1 SGHNT and CDR2 YENEEA. The CDR3 is 19 amino acids. Germline trimming cut 5 bases from V and 4 bases from J; bases unmatched to any gene: 19. The CDR3 sequence is CASSHRPGTGLASPDTQYF. For the CDR3, the DNA is TGTGCCAGCAGCCACCGTCCCGGGACAGGGCTAGCGTCTCCAGATACGCAGTATTTT.

V and J are TRBV24-1 and TRBJ2-1; 9 positions match TRBD1. The CDR3 has 12 amino acids. V was pared by 9 bases and J by 7 bases, with 3 bases of the junction left unmatched. CDR1 KGHDR and CDR2 SFDVKD come from the germline V gene. As DNA, the CDR3 is TGTGCCACCTGGGACAGGGAGAATGAGCAGTTCTTC. Amino acid sequence: CATWDRENEQFF.

This clone was observed a single time. The chain links TRBV5-5 to TRBJ1-3, with D unclear. The CDR3 consists of 14 residues. Germline assignment: CDR1 SGHKS and CDR2 YYEKEE (reference sequence). Trimming removed 0 bases from V and 0 bases from J, with 4 bases in between. In DNA, the CDR3 is TGTGCCAGCAGCTTGGACACCTCTGGAAACACCATATATTTT. Translated, it gives CASSLDTSGNTIYF.

The chain has TRBV30 and TRBJ2-7; D may correspond to TRBD1 or TRBD2 (5 bases each). V gave up 1 base and J gave up 0 bases, with 10 bases separating them. Germline V CDR1 and CDR2: GTSNPN, SVGIG (reference sequence). There are 14 residues in the CDR3. In DNA form, the CDR3 reads TGTGCCTGGAGTGGAGGGGTTGGCTCCTACGAGCAGTACTTC. It codes for CAWSGGVGSYEQYF.

CDR3 residues: CASSLQGSYGYTF. The CDR3 DNA reads TGTGCCAGCAGCTTACAGGGGAGCTATGGCTACACCTTC. The chain is built from TRBV7-3 and TRBJ1-2, with D perhaps matching TRBD1 (6 bases). Trimming removed 2 bases at V and 4 bases at J, with 8 bases between. Germline V gene data show CDR1 as SGHTA and CDR2 as FQGTGA. The CDR3 extends over 13 amino acids.

CDR3 in DNA: TGTGCCAGCAGCTTAAGGAGTCTAGCGGGTAACACCGGGGAGCTGTTTTTT. This translates into CASSLRSLAGNTGELFF. The chain couples TRBV7-6 to TRBJ2-2; 8 nucleotides line up with TRBD2. The CDR3 spans 17 residues. V was pared by 2 bases and J by 2 bases, with 7 bases of the junction left unmatched. CDR1 and CDR2 (germline): SGHVS, FNYEAQ.

This chain uses TRBV18 with TRBJ1-1; TRBD1 agrees at 9 bases. CDR3 length equals 15 residues. V was clipped by 1 base and J by 7 bases; unmatched bases: 7. The V gene's germline CDR1 is KGHSH and CDR2 LQKENI. The CDR3 nucleotides are TGTGCCAGCTCACCACTGAACAGGGGGCGAGTTGAAGCTTTCTTT. Translation: CASSPLNRGRVEAFF. Based on the CDR3 plus reference TRBV18 and TRBJ1-1, the full variable domain is NAGVMQNPRHLVRRRGQEARLRCSPMKGHSHVYWYRQLPEEGLKFMVYLQKENIIDESGMPKERFSAEFPKEGPSILRIQQVVRGDSAAYFCASSPLNRGRVEAFFGQGTRLTVV.

This chain joins TRBV30 and TRBJ1-2; no firm D call. Germline assignment: CDR1 GTSNPN and CDR2 SVGIG (reference sequence). V gave up 4 bases and J gave up 4 bases, with 13 bases separating them. This CDR3 is built from 13 residues. The CDR3 DNA sequence: TGTGCCTGGAAATCGGACGGTAGCTATGGCTACACCTTC. It is translated as CAWKSDGSYGYTF.

This CDR3 is CASSRTIEKADTQYF. The CDR3 bases are TGTGCCAGCTCCAGGACAATCGAGAAGGCGGATACGCAGTATTTT. V gene TRBV18 combines with J gene TRBJ2-3, with D possibly being TRBD1 (5 bases). Germline loops: CDR1 KGHSH, CDR2 LQKENI. This CDR3 has 15 residues. V lost 6 bases to trimming and J lost 6 bases, with 19 bases between them.

The gene calls are TRBV5-6 and TRBJ2-1; perhaps TRBD2 as D (5 bases). Germline V gene data show CDR1 as SGHDT and CDR2 as YYEEEE. The CDR3 runs 13 residues. Trimming removed 4 bases from V and 6 bases from J, with 11 bases in between. CDR3 residues: CASSRTESNEQFF. For the CDR3, the DNA is TGTGCCAGCAGCAGGACTGAGAGCAATGAGCAGTTCTTC.

V usage is TRBV7-9 and J usage is TRBJ1-6; tentatively, D is TRBD1 (6 bases). The germline V gene has CDR1 SEHNR and CDR2 FQNEAQ (reference sequence). The CDR3 is 14 residues long. V lost 6 bases, J lost 9 bases, and 15 bases lay in between. This CDR3 reads CASRGPGESSPLHF. The CDR3 DNA sequence: TGTGCCAGCAGAGGACCAGGGGAGAGTTCACCCCTCCACTTT.

This chain's CDR3 is CASSLDRVEQYF. The CDR3 DNA is TGTGCCAGCAGCTTGGACAGGGTCGAGCAGTACTTC. The J gene is TRBJ2-7, the V gene TRBV11-2; 8 bases agree with TRBD1. The ends lost 3 bases at V and 6 bases at J; junction bases unmatched: 1. The CDR3 contains 12 residues. In germline, CDR1 is SGHAT, CDR2 FQNNGV.

The rearrangement uses TRBV30 and TRBJ1-1; no clear D. The V end lost 2 bases, the J end lost 1 base, and 11 bases lay between the germline ends. Per the germline V gene, CDR1 is GTSNPN and CDR2 is SVGIG (reference sequence). CDR3 length: 14 amino acids. The chain's CDR3 is CAWSSIMGNTEAFF. CDR3 nucleotides: TGTGCCTGGAGTTCCATAATGGGGAACACTGAAGCTTTCTTT.

CDR3 in amino acids: CASSDLDSYNSPLHF. The CDR3 DNA reads as TGTGCCAGCAGTGATCTGGACAGTTATAATTCACCCCTCCACTTT. The rearrangement joins TRBV2 to TRBJ1-6; D may be TRBD1 (6 bases). V lost 3 bases and J 4 bases, leaving 10 bases between the germline ends. This CDR3 is 15 amino acids long. The germline CDR1 and CDR2 sequences are SNHLY and FYNNEI.

V gene TRBV6-5 combines with J gene TRBJ2-3; D is unresolved. V was pared by 9 bases and J by 1 base, with 14 bases between. This CDR3 region has 14 residues. CDR1 is MNHEY, CDR2 SVGAGI, per germline. The CDR3 here is CASRDSIGTDTQYF. The CDR3 DNA reads as TGTGCCAGTCGTGACTCCATCGGCACAGATACGCAGTATTTT.

The table lists this clone with a count of one. At one of its ends the junction is not consistent with the germline gene, which may arise from a read error. The gene calls are TRBV4-1 and TRBJ1-1; D remains ambiguous. The length of the CDR3 is 16 residues. Germline CDR1 reads MGHRA; CDR2 reads YSYEKL. CDR3 DNA sequence: TGCGCCAGCAGTCAAGAGGTGTCATTAGGTGACACTGAAGCTTTCTTT. Translating it yields CASSQEVSLGDTEAFF.

In this sample, this clone turned up a few times. The rearrangement links TRBV6-4 to TRBJ2-1; D not certain. CDR1 MRHNA and CDR2 SNTAGT come from the germline V gene. The CDR3 runs 14 residues. The germline V and J ends were trimmed by 0 bases and 2 bases, with 5 bases remaining between them. The CDR3, as DNA: TGTGCCAGCAGTGACTCGGGGACCTACAATGAGCAGTTCTTC. This sequence encodes CASSDSGTYNEQFF.

This sequence joins TRBV28 and TRBJ1-2; no clear D gene. This CDR3 has 12 residues. With 5 bases removed from V and 4 bases from J, the gap between germline ends came to 8 bases. The germline CDR1 and CDR2 sequences are MDHEN and SYDVKM. CDR3 sequence reads: CASSPLSYGYTF. The CDR3 coding sequence is TGTGCCAGCAGTCCACTTTCCTATGGCTACACCTTC.

The V and J genes are TRBV30 and TRBJ2-2; the match to TRBD2 covers 8 bases. The CDR3 is made up of 15 amino acids. Trimming at V came to 4 bases and at J to 7 bases, leaving 11 bases not matched to a gene. CDR1 is GTSNPN and CDR2 is SVGIG in the germline V gene (reference sequence). The CDR3 nucleotides read TGTGCCTGGACGTCCCCGGGACTAGGTGTCGGGGAGCTGTTTTTT. Translation gives CAWTSPGLGVGELFF.

The chain is built from TRBV30 and TRBJ1-1; D remains ambiguous. The germline V gene encodes CDR1 GTSNPN and CDR2 SVGIG (reference sequence). CDR3 size: 13 residues. Trimming removed 1 base from V and 1 base from J, with 7 bases in between. CDR3 residues: CAWSAKANTEAFF. The CDR3 bases are TGTGCCTGGAGTGCGAAAGCGAACACTGAAGCTTTCTTT.

The chain combines TRBV3-1 (or the pseudogene TRBV3-2) with TRBJ1-4, with TRBD1 as a possible D gene (5 bases). The V gene lost 3 bases and the J gene lost 8 bases, with 10 bases spanning the gap. CDR3 length: 13 residues. CDR1 is LGHDT, CDR2 YNNKEL, per germline (reference sequence). As DNA, the CDR3 is TGTGCCAGCAGCCATAAGGGACGAGAAAAACTGTTTTTT. This encodes CASSHKGREKLFF.

The V gene is TRBV15, the J gene TRBJ1-5; 7 nucleotides line up with TRBD1. Germline V gives CDR1 LNHNV, CDR2 YYDKDF (reference sequence). The CDR3 contains 18 residues. V shed 0 bases and J 7 bases; nucleotides not matched to a gene: 15. The CDR3 spells CATSRDLSKTGDGQPQHF. CDR3 nucleotides: TGTGCCACCAGCAGAGACCTGTCCAAAACAGGGGATGGGCAGCCCCAGCATTTT.

The chain links TRBV2 to TRBJ2-7; 7 nucleotides agree with TRBD2. Losses at the gene ends were 2 bases for V and 7 bases for J; bases not matched to a gene: 14. Per germline, CDR1 SNHLY and CDR2 FYNNEI. The CDR3 has 16 residues. This CDR3 reads CASSEWGDYVLVEQYF. For the CDR3, the DNA is TGTGCCAGCAGTGAATGGGGGGACTACGTGCTGGTAGAGCAGTACTTC.

The chain employs TRBV5-6 and TRBJ1-1; a possible D gene is TRBD1 (5 bases). The V end was cut by 6 bases, the J end by 5 bases, with 20 bases between. Germline values: CDR1 SGHDT, CDR2 YYEEEE. The CDR3 loop spans 15 amino acids. The CDR3 DNA follows: TGTGCCAGCAATGCTCCATATGGGGGACGAACTGAAGCTTTCTTT. This encodes CASNAPYGGRTEAFF.

The chain is built from TRBV19 and TRBJ1-1; D possibly corresponds to TRBD1 (5 bases). The V gene's germline CDR1 is LNHDA and CDR2 SQIVND (reference sequence). This CDR3 spans 13 amino acids. The V end lost 7 bases, the J end lost 1 base, and 10 bases lay between the germline ends. The CDR3 DNA sequence: TGTGCCAGTATCACGGGGCCGAACACTGAAGCTTTCTTT. It encodes CASITGPNTEAFF. Based on the CDR3 plus reference TRBV19 and TRBJ1-1, the full variable domain is DGGITQSPKYLFRKEGQNVTLSCEQNLNHDAMYWYRQDPGQGLRLIYYSQIVNDFQKGDIAEGYSVSREKKESFPLTVTSAQKNPTAFYLCASITGPNTEAFFGQGTRLTVV.